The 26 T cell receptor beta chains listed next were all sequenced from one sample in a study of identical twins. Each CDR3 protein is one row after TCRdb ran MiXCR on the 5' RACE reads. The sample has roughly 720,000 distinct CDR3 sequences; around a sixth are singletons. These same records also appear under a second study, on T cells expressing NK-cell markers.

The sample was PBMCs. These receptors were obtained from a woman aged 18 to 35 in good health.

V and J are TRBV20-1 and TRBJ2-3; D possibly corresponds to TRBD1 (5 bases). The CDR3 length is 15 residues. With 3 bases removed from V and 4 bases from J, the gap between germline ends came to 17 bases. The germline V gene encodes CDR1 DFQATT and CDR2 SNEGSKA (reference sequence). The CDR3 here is CSASGPGWLPDTQYF. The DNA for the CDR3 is TGCAGTGCTAGTGGGCCAGGGTGGCTCCCAGATACGCAGTATTTT.

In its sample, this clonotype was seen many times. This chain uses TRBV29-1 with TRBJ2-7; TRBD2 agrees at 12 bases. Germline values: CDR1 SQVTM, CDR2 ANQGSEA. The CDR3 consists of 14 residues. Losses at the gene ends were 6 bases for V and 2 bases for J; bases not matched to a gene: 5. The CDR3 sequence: CSVAGLAGTYEQYF. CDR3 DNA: TGCAGCGTGGCCGGACTAGCGGGGACCTACGAGCAGTACTTC.

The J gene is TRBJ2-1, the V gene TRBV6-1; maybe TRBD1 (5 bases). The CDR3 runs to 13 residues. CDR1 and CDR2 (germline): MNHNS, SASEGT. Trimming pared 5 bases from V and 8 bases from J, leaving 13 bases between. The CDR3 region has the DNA TGTGCCAGCAGTCAGGACACCAACTATGAGCAGTTCTTC. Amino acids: CASSQDTNYEQFF.

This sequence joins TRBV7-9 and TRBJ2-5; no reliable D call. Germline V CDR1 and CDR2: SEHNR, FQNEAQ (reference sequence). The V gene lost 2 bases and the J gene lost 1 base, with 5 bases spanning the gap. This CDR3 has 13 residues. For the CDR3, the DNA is TGTGCCAGCAGCTTAAACAGCCAAGAGACCCAGTACTTC. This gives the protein CASSLNSQETQYF.

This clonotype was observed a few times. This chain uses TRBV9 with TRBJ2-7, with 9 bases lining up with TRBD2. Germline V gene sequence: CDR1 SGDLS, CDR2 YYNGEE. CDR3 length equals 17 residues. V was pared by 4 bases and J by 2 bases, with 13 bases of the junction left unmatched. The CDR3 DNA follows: TGTGCCAGCAGCCCCGGGACTAGCCGGGGGAACACCTACGAGCAGTACTTC. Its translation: CASSPGTSRGNTYEQYF.

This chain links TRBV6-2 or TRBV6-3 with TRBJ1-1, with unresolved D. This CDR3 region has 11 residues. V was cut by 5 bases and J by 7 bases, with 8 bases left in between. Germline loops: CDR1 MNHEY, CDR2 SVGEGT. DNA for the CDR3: TGTGCCAGCAGTCAAGCTAATGAAGCTTTCTTT. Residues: CASSQANEAFF.

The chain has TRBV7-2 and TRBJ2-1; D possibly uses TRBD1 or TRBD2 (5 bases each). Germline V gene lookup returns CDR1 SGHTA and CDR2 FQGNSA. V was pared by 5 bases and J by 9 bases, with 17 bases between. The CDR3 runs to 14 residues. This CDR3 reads CASSPYGDGAEQFF. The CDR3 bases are TGTGCCAGCAGCCCGTACGGGGACGGTGCTGAGCAGTTCTTC.

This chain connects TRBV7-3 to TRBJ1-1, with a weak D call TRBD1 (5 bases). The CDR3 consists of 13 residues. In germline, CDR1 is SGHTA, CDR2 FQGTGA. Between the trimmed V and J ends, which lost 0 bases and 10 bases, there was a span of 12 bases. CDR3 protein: CASSLTVGGGAFF. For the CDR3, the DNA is TGTGCCAGCAGCTTAACGGTTGGGGGGGGAGCTTTCTTT.

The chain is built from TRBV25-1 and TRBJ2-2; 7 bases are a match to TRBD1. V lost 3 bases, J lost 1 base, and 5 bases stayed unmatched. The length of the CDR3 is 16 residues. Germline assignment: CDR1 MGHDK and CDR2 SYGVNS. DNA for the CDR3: TGTGCCAGCAGTGACCGTCGGACAGGGAACACCGGGGAGCTGTTTTTT. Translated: CASSDRRTGNTGELFF. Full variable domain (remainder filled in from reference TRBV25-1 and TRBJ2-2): EADIYQTPRYLVIGTGKKITLECSQTMGHDKMYWYQQDPGMELHLIHYSYGVNSTEKGDLSSESTVSRIRTEHFPLTLESARPSHTSQYLCASSDRRTGNTGELFFGEGSRLTVL.

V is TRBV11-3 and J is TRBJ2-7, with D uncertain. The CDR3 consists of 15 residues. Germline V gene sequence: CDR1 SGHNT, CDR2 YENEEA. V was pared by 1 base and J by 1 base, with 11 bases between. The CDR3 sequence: CASSLGLTLSYEQYF. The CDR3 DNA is TGTGCCAGCAGCTTAGGCTTGACGCTGTCCTACGAGCAGTACTTC.

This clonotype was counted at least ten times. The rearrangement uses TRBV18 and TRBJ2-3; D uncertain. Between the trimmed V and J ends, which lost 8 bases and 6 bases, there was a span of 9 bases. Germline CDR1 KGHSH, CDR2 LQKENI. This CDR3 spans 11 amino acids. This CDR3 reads CASSPSDTQYF. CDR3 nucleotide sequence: TGTGCCAGCAGCCCCAGTGATACGCAGTATTTT. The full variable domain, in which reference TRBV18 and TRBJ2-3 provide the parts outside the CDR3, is NAGVMQNPRHLVRRRGQEARLRCSPMKGHSHVYWYRQLPEEGLKFMVYLQKENIIDESGMPKERFSAEFPKEGPSILRIQQVVRGDSAAYFCASSPSDTQYFGPGTRLTVL.

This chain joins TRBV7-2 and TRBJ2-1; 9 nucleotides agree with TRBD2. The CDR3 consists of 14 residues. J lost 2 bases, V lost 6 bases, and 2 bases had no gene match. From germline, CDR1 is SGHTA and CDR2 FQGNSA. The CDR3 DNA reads TGTGCCAGCAGGCTAGCGGGAACCTACAATGAGCAGTTCTTC. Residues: CASRLAGTYNEQFF.

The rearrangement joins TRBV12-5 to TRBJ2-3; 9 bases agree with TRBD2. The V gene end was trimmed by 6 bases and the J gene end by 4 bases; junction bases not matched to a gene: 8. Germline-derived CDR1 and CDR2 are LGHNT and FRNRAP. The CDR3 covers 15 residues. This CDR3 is CASGPGTSRADTQYF. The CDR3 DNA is TGTGCTAGTGGCCCCGGGACTAGCAGGGCAGATACGCAGTATTTT.

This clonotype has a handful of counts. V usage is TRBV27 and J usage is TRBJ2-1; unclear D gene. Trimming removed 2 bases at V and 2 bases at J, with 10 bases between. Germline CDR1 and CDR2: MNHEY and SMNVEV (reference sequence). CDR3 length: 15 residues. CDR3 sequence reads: CASSLAAIPYNEQFF. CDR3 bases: TGTGCCAGCAGTTTAGCCGCTATTCCCTACAATGAGCAGTTCTTC.

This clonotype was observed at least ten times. The CDR3 DNA sequence: TGTGCCAGCAGTTACTCCGGGACAGCCTACAATGAGCAGTTCTTC. This codes for CASSYSGTAYNEQFF. This chain uses TRBV6-5 with TRBJ2-1; 7 bases match TRBD1. The CDR3 has 15 amino acids. From germline, CDR1 is MNHEY and CDR2 SVGAGI. Trimming cost V 0 bases and J 2 bases; bases outside gene matches: 1.

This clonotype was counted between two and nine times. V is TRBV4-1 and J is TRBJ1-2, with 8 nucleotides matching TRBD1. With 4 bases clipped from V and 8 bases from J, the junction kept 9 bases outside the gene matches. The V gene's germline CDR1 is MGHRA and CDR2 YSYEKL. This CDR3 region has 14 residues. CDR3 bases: TGCGCCAGCAGCCTTAAGGACAGGGACGTCGGCTACACCTTC. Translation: CASSLKDRDVGYTF.

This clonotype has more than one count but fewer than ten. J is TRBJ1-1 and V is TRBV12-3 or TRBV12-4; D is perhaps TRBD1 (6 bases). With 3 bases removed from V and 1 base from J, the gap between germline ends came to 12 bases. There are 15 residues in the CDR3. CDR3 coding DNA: TGTGCCAGCAGTTTCGCCACAGGGACGAACACTGAAGCTTTCTTT. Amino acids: CASSFATGTNTEAFF.

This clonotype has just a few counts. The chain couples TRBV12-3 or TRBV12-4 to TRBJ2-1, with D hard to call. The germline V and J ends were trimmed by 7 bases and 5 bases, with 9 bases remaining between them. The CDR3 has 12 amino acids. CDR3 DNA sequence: TGTGCCAGCACGGTCTTCCACAATGAGCAGTTCTTC. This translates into CASTVFHNEQFF.

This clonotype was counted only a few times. This CDR3 reads CASAGAGTFREQYF. Written as DNA, the CDR3 is TGTGCCAGTGCCGGGGCCGGGACTTTCCGCGAGCAGTACTTC. The chain has TRBV25-1 and TRBJ2-7, with D possibly TRBD2 on 6 matching bases. Germline assignment: CDR1 MGHDK and CDR2 SYGVNS. Trimming pared 9 bases from V and 6 bases from J, leaving 21 bases between. The CDR3 runs to 14 residues.

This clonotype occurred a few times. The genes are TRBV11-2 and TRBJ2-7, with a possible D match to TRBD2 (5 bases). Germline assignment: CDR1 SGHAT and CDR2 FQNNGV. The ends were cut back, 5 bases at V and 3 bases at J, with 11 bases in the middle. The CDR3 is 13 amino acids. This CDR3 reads CASSVGVDYEQYF. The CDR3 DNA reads TGTGCCAGCAGCGTCGGGGTGGACTACGAGCAGTACTTC. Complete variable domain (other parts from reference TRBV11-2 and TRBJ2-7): EAGVAQSPRYKIIEKRQSVAFWCNPISGHATLYWYQQILGQGPKLLIQFQNNGVVDDSQLPKDRFSAERLKGVDSTLKIQPAKLEDSAVYLCASSVGVDYEQYFGPGTRLTVT.

The CDR3 protein is CSVAQGVSNQPQHF. The CDR3 region has the DNA TGCAGCGTGGCTCAGGGGGTTAGCAATCAGCCCCAGCATTTT. The chain carries TRBV29-1 and TRBJ1-5; TRBD1 matches at 7 bases. The ends lost 6 bases at V and 0 bases at J; junction bases unmatched: 5. Germline CDR1 and CDR2: SQVTM and ANQGSEA. This CDR3 has 14 residues. The whole variable domain, filled in from reference TRBV29-1 and TRBJ1-5, reads SAVISQKPSRDICQRGTSLTIQCQVDSQVTMMFWYRQQPGQSLTLIATANQGSEATYESGFVIDKFPISRPNLTFSTLTVSNMSPEDSSIYLCSVAQGVSNQPQHFGDGTRLSIL.

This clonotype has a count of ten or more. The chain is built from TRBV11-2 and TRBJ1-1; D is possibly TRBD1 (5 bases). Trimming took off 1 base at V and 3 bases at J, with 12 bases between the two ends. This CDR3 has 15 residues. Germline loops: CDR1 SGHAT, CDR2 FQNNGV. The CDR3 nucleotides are TGTGCCAGCAGCTTAGCCGGGACGGTAGACACTGAAGCTTTCTTT. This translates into CASSLAGTVDTEAFF.

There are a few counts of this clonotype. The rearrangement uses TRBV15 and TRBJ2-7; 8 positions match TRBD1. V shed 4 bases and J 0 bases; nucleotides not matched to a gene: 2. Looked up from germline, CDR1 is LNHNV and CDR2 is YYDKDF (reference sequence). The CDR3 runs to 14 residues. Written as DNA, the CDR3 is TGTGCCACCAGCATTGGACAGGGCTCCTACGAGCAGTACTTC. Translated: CATSIGQGSYEQYF.

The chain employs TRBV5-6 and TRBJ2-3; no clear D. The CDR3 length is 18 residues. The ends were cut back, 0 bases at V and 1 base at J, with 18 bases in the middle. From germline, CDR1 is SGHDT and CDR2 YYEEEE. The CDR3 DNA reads TGTGCCAGCAGCTTGGCCCCGATACGCCTTACTCGCACAGATACGCAGTATTTT. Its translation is CASSLAPIRLTRTDTQYF.

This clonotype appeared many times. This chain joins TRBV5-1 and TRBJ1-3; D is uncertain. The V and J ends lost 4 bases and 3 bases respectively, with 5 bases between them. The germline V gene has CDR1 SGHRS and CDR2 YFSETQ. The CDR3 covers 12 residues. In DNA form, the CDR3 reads TGCGCCAGCAGCGGCCTTGGAAACACCATATATTTT. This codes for CASSGLGNTIYF.

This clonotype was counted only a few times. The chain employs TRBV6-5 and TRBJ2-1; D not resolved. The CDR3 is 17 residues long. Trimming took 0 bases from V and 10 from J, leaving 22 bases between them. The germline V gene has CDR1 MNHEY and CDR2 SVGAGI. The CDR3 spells CASSYSTSGPRRHEQFF. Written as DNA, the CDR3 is TGTGCCAGCAGTTACTCGACGTCAGGCCCTCGTAGACACGAGCAGTTCTTC.